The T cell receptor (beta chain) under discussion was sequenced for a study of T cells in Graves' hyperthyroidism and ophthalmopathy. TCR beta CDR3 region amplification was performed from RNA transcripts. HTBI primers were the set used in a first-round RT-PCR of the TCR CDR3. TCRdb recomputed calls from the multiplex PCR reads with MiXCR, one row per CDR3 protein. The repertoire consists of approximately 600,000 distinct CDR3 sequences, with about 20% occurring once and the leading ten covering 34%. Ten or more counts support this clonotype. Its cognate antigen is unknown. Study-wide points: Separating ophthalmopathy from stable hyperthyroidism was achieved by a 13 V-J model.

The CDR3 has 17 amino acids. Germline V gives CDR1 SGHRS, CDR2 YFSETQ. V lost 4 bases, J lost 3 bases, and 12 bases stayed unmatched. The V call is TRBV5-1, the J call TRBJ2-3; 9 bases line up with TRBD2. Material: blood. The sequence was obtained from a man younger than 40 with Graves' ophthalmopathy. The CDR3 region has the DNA TGCGCCAGCAGCCCGTCCAAGACTAGCGGCTTAACAGATACGCAGTATTTT. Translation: CASSPSKTSGLTDTQYF.